Described below is a single T cell receptor (beta chain) sequence and its context. The antigen it recognizes is unknown. The sample holds no much larger clone one base away, and base qualities are not on file. Different DNA sequences within this sample yield the same CDR3. The entry originates in a study of cytomegalovirus exposure and HLA in healthy donors (dated by TCRdb to 2017 to 2019). Broadly, across the study: In an earlier analysis of 587 of the donors, 250 to 350 Gb of sequence data and 100 million or so unique TCR beta sequences from roughly 190 million T cells were reported. About 300 gigabases of sequencing data and tens of millions of unique TCR sequences were included in an early release covering several hundred HLA-typed donors. Of the roughly 400 genotyped donors, roughly 76% were placed in the genetic ancestry cluster associated with self-reported Caucasian donors. The aim of the study was to test whether cataloging public T cell receptors could identify signatures of past pathogen exposure. The study used immunosequencing to profile the T cell repertoires of 600 to 850 subjects and linked those repertoires to cytomegalovirus serostatus. A separate validation cohort of roughly 130 different subjects was used in addition to the roughly 620-subject first cohort. High-throughput TCR immunosequencing, statistical association of individual TCRs with disease status, and machine learning were combined to predict cytomegalovirus infection status. A later analysis re-analyzed previously published TCR beta repertoires from 666 donors and added high-resolution HLA genotyping to study TCR occurrence patterns. In the later analysis, no new phenotypic data were used to find candidate immune exposures; instead, reliance was placed on TCR beta sequences and their occurrence across donors. To decide whether each TCR beta V gene segment behaved as functional or pseudogenic, an earlier analysis of approximately 620 of the donors relied on high-throughput TCR beta sequencing. Donor age, sex, ethnicity and CMV serostatus were compiled together with the repertoire data. A later genetic analysis used genome-wide SNP genotypes for about 65% of the 666 donors, treating that subset as a discovery cohort. All discovery cohort repertoires had been generated using a single sequencing platform. Class I and class II HLA loci were covered by the typing at four-digit resolution. Typing coverage varied by locus: roughly 620-640 donors for A, B, C, DRB1 and DQB1; roughly 560 for DQA1; more than 600 for DPA1; roughly 470 for DPB1. Because of strong linkage in the cohort, four to six DR-DQ haplotypes were treated as single units for association and clustering. Across some 400 genotyped donors of the cohort, an average of about 220,000 unique TCR beta nucleotide sequences per donor were sequenced, and about a sixth of those sequences were non-productive. On the study overall, not on this receptor specifically: Because HLA typing was unavailable for some donors at each locus, only the typed subset was used in association tests. Because the 87-base-pair reads could not distinguish some IMGT-functional V segments, including TRBV6-2 and TRBV6-3, those segments were excluded. Strong co-occurrence of HLA alleles, especially DR and DQ, made assigning TCR associations to individual alleles difficult. The sequencing pipeline was judged likely to have produced a cluster of highly shared sequence variants as a technical artifact. In both the original and validation cohorts, the classifier was reported to diagnose cytomegalovirus status with high specificity and sensitivity. A later analysis found that TCR association rates varied across HLA loci, with DRB1 alleles showing the most associated TCRs and HLA-C alleles the fewest. According to the authors, the approach could potentially be generalized to other disease states and immunological phenotypes. Linkage disequilibrium might explain the correlated functional status among segregating V segments, but an unknown experimental factor could not be ruled out. Most CMV-associated TCR beta chains appeared to be HLA-restricted in a later analysis, and the HLA associations seemed to be driven largely by CMV exposure. In vitro tests confirmed that a few of the cytomegalovirus-associated TCR beta chains recognize cytomegalovirus antigens. The study listed 150 to 200 TCR beta chains as associated with cytomegalovirus. Across donors, most TCR sequences were observed very rarely, whereas some public TCRs were present in many individuals. Only TCR beta chains were sequenced in this cohort, and the absence of alpha or paired-chain data limited detectable features. For the cohort, immune exposure information was limited to CMV serostatus. A later analysis associated 16,951 TCR beta sequences with specific HLA alleles at a false discovery rate of 0.05. Compared with the roughly 670-donor mean, donors in an Asian-associated ancestry cluster had fewer N-insertions in productive TCRs, according to a later genetic analysis. Compared with equally common non-associated chains, HLA-associated TCR beta chains in a later analysis were more clonally expanded and had lower generation probabilities. In an earlier analysis of approximately 590 of the donors, most TCR beta V segments were observed in productive rearrangements about 87% or about 30% of the time, broadly matching IMGT annotations. A later genetic analysis associated a missense DCLRE1C variant with V-gene and J-gene trimming of TCR beta chains, and an independent cohort replicated the association. Because counts were too low, roughly 18 rarely observed V segments, including chromosome 9 orphons, were left out of the earlier analysis of roughly 600 of the donors. A further reported finding was that TCR beta sequences accurately predicted the HLA-A and HLA-B alleles for most subjects in the first cohort. According to a later analysis, parvovirus B19, influenza, CMV and Epstein-Barr virus appeared linked to several top co-occurrence clusters. Presence/absence analyses assumed roughly uniform sequencing depth across donors, an assumption that may not hold.

The cohort comprised more than 550 healthy bone marrow donors. Cohort members were all nominally healthy when sampled, although unrecorded immune exposures were likely present. The donor tested CMV seronegative, placing the donor among the 350 to 400 seronegative members of the cohort. A peripheral blood sample was provided by each donor, and peripheral blood mononuclear cells were used for TCR beta sequencing. Genomic DNA extraction from the blood cell samples was performed with the Qiagen DNeasy Blood Extraction Kit. Libraries were prepared through the immunoSEQ multiplex PCR assay. For the multiplex PCR, a mixture combining 60 forward primers for TCR Vbeta segments and 13 reverse primers for TCR Jbeta segments was used. Amplification of the CDR3 region of rearranged TCR beta genes was performed with a multiplex PCR assay on genomic DNA. The Illumina HiSeq System was used to sequence the amplified TCR beta libraries as 87-base-pair reads. The study's own analysis went as follows. A later analysis counted tens of millions of unique TCR beta chains across the 500 to 850 repertoires, and around 12 million of these chains were shared by at least two donors. Raw reads were error-corrected and collapsed into unique sequences by a nearest-neighbor algorithm in which closely related sequences were merged to remove PCR and sequencing errors. V, D and J gene segments were assigned by aligning CDR3 sequences to IMGT reference sequences. For a sequence to be retained, at least a six-nucleotide match to both a V gene segment and a J gene segment was required. Rearrangements were called productive when the CDR3 lacked stop codons and stayed in frame with V and J; all others were non-productive. Following IMGT convention, CDR3 was defined as the stretch from the second conserved V-encoded cysteine up to the conserved J-encoded phenylalanine. Sequences without an unambiguous match to a single V gene segment were excluded from the earlier analysis of a few hundred of the donors. In an earlier analysis of a few hundred of the donors, V segments were called functional above 56.7% productive rearrangements and were called segregating when the between-donor standard deviation exceeded 5%. A statistical classification framework was built for diagnosing cytomegalovirus status from the catalog of TCR beta chain sequences. A later analysis assigned V and J genes by comparing TCR nucleotide sequences with IMGT/GENE-DB human TR gene sequences. Using the TCRdist pipeline, a later analysis assigned CDR3 sequences along with most-parsimonious VDJ recombination scenarios. In a later analysis, every TCR beta chain was defined by the combination of its CDR3 amino acid sequence and its V-gene family, and reads without a unique V-gene family were dropped. A later analysis removed 500 to 650 highly shared, low-generation-probability nucleotide sequences to deal with suspected cross-contamination and a sequencing artifact. A later analysis calculated a clonal expansion index for each public chain from normalized within-repertoire ranks of inferred template counts. In a later analysis, generation probabilities were computed with a VDJ recombination model fitted to out-of-frame rearrangements, and the resulting probabilities were checked against IGoR. Hypergeometric tests were used in a later analysis to score TCR-TCR, TCR-HLA and TCR-CMV co-occurrence, with a repertoire-size bias correction applied to the TCR pairs. False discovery rates were estimated in a later analysis by permuting HLA or CMV assignments 20 times. In a later analysis, co-occurring TCRs were grouped using DBSCAN, with TCRdist sequence similarity added in when clustering inside HLA-allele-positive subsets. Repertoires with fewer than 30,000 or more than 120,000 public chains, plus five repertoires with anomalous nucleotide sharing, were excluded from co-occurrence clustering. TCRdb took over this immuneACCESS table, retaining in-frame rearrangements with V and J assigned. Such tables are incomplete; in checked studies, under half of the missing clones stem from an unresolved V gene, and the remainder is unexplained. The DNA gave D and trimming, while V, J and clone size come from that table. This sample comprises 150,000 to 200,000 clones, roughly 79% of them detected only once. In total, the top ten clones hold 1% of the sample.

The CDR3 starts with the cysteine, ends with the phenylalanine, and has 12 residues. CDR3 DNA is the only sequence kept; it has 36 bases, read in frame from the first base. CDR1 and CDR2 were assigned from the germline V gene as SGHNT and YENEEA. V loses 3 bases, J loses 8 bases, and the germline ends lie 10 bases apart. Sequencing input: PBMCs. The V gene is TRBV11-3 and the J gene is TRBJ1-2, with TRBD1 perhaps the D gene, on 5 matching bases. The sequence derives from a middle-aged woman in good health and CMV-seronegative. CDR3 loop: CASSLPQGGYTF. The bases read TGTGCCAGCAGCTTGCCCCAGGGAGGCTACACCTTC.